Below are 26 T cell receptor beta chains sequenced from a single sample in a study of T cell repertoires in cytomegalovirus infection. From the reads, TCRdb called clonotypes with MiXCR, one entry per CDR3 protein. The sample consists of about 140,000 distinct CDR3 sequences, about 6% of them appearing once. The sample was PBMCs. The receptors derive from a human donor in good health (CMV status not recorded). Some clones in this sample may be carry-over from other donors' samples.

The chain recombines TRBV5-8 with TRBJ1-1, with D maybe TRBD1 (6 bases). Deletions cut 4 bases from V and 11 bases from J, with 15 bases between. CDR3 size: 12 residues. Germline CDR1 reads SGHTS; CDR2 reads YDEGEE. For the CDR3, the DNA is TGTGCCAGCAGCCGAGGGGGGCTAAGGGCTTTCTTT. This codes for CASSRGGLRAFF. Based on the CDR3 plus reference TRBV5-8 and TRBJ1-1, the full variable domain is EAGVTQSPTHLIKTRGQQATLRCSPISGHTSVYWYQQALGLGLQFLLWYDEGEERNRGNFPPRFSGRQFPNYSSELNVNALELEDSALYLCASSRGGLRAFFGQGTRLTVV.

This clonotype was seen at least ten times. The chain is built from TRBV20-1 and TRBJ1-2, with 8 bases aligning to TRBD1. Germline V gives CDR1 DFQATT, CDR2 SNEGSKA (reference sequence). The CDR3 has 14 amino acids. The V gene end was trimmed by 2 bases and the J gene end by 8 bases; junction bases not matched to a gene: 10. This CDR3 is CSARSGQGRGGYTF. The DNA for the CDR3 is TGCAGTGCTAGAAGCGGACAGGGAAGGGGCGGCTACACCTTC.

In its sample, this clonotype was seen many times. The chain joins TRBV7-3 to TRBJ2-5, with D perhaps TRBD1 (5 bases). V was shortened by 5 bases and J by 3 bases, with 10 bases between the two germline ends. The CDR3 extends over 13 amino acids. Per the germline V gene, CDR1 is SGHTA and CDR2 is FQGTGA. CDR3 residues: CASSPSGKETQYF. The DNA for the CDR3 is TGTGCCAGCAGCCCGTCAGGGAAAGAGACCCAGTACTTC.

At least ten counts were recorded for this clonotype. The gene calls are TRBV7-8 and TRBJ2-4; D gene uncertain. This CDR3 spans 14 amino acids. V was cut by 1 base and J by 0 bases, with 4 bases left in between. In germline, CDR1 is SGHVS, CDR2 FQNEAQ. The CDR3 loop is CASSLEEAKNIQYF. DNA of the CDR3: TGTGCCAGCAGCTTAGAGGAAGCCAAAAACATTCAGTACTTC. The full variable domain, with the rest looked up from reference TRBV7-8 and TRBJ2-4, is GAGVSQSPRYKVAKRGQDVALRCDPISGHVSLFWYQQALGQGPEFLTYFQNEAQLDKSGLPSDRFFAERPEGSVSTLKIQRTQQEDSAVYLCASSLEEAKNIQYFGAGTRLSVL.

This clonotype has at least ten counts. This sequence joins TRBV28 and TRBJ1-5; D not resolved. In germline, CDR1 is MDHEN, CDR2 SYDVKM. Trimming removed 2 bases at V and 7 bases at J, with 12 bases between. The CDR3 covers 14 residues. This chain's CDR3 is CASSLPTTRQPQHF. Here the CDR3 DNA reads TGTGCCAGCAGTTTACCCACTACCAGACAGCCCCAGCATTTT. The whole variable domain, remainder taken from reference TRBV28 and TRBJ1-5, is DVKVTQSSRYLVKRTGEKVFLECVQDMDHENMFWYRQDPGLGLRLIYFSYDVKMKEKGDIPEGYSVSREKKERFSLILESASTNQTSMYLCASSLPTTRQPQHFGDGTRLSIL.

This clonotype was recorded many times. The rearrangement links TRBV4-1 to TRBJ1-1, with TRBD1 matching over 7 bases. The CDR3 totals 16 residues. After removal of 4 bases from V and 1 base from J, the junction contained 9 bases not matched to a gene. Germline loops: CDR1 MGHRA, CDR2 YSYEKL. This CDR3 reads CASSPGPRQGNTEAFF. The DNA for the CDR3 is TGCGCCAGCAGCCCCGGCCCCCGACAGGGGAACACTGAAGCTTTCTTT.

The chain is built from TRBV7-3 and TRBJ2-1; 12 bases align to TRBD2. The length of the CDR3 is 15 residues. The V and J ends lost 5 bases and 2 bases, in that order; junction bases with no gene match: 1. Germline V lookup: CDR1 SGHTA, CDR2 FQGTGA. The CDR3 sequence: CASSTSGGPYNEQFF. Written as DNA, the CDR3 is TGTGCCAGCAGCACTAGCGGGGGGCCCTACAATGAGCAGTTCTTC.

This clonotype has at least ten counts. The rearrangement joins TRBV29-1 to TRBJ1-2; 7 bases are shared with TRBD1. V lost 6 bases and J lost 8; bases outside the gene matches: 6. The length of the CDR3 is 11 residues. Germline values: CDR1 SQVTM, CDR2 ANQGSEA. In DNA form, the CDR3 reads TGCAGCGTACCGACAGGGAGCGGCTACACCTTC. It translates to CSVPTGSGYTF. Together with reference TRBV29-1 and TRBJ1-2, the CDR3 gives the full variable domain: SAVISQKPSRDICQRGTSLTIQCQVDSQVTMMFWYRQQPGQSLTLIATANQGSEATYESGFVIDKFPISRPNLTFSTLTVSNMSPEDSSIYLCSVPTGSGYTFGSGTRLTVV.

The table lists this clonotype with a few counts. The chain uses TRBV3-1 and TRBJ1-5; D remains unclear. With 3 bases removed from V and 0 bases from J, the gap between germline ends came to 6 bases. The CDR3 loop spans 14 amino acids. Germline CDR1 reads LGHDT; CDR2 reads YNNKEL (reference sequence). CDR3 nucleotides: TGTGCCAGCAGCCAGCTCAATAGCAATCAGCCCCAGCATTTT. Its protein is CASSQLNSNQPQHF.

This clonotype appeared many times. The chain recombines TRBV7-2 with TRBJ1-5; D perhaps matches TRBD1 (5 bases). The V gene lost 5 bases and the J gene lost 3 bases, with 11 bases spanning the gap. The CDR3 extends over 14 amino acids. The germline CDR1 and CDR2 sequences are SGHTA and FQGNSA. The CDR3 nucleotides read TGTGCCAGCAGCGCCGGGACCTTCAATCAGCCCCAGCATTTT. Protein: CASSAGTFNQPQHF.

The CDR3 DNA follows: TGTGCCATCAGTGAGTCCCACACAGATACGCAGTATTTT. This gives the protein CAISESHTDTQYF. This chain connects TRBV10-3 to TRBJ2-3; D unresolved. The CDR3 covers 13 residues. Germline loops: CDR1 ENHRY, CDR2 SYGVKD. The V end lost 0 bases, the J end lost 2 bases, and 3 bases lay between the germline ends.

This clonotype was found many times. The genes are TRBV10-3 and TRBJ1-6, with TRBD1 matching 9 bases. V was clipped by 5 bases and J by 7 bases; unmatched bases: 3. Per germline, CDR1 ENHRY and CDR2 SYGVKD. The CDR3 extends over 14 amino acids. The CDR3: CAISRTGVNSPLHF. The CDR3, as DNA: TGTGCCATCAGTCGGACAGGGGTCAATTCACCCCTCCACTTT.

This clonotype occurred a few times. This CDR3 is CSGLRTGANTEAFF. CDR3 DNA: TGCAGCGGGCTTCGGACAGGGGCGAACACTGAAGCTTTCTTT. V is TRBV29-1 and J is TRBJ1-1, with TRBD1 identical over 9 bases. J was trimmed by 1 base and V by 7 bases; bases with no gene match: 7. From germline, CDR1 is SQVTM and CDR2 ANQGSEA. This CDR3 region has 14 residues.

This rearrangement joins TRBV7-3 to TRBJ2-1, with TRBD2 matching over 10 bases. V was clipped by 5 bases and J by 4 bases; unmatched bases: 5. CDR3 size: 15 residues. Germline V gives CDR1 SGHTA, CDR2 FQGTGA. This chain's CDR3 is CASSLSGGGYNEQFF. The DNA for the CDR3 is TGTGCCAGCAGCCTGAGCGGGGGGGGGTACAATGAGCAGTTCTTC.

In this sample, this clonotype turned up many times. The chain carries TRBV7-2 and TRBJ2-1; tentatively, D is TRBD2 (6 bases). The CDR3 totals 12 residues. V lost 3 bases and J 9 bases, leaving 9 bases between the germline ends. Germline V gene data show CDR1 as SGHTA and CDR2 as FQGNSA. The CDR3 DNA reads TGTGCCAGCAGCTTCGGGGGTGCTGAGCAGTTCTTC. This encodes CASSFGGAEQFF.

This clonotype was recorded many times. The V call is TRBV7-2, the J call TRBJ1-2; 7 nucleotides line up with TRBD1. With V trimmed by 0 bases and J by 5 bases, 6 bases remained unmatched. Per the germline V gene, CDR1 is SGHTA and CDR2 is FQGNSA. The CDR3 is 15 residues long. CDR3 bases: TGTGCCAGCAGCTTAGCGACAGGGACTGTATATGGCTACACCTTC. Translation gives CASSLATGTVYGYTF.

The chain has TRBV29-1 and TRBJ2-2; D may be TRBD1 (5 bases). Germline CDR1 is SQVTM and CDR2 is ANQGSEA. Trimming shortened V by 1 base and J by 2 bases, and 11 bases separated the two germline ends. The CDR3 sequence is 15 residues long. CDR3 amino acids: CSVEVAGPNTGELFF. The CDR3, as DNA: TGCAGCGTTGAAGTGGCAGGGCCAAACACCGGGGAGCTGTTTTTT.

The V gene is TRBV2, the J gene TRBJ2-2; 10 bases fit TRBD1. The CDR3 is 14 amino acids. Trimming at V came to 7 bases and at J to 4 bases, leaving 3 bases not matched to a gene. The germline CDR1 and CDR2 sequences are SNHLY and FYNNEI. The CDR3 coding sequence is TGTGCCAGCATAGGGGACAGGGGCACCGGGGAGCTGTTTTTT. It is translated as CASIGDRGTGELFF.

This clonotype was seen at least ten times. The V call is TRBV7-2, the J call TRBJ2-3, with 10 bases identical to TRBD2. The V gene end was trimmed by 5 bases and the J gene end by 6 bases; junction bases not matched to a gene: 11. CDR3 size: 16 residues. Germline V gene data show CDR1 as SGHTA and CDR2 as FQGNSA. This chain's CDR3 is CASSRAGLAGADTQYF. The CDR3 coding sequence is TGTGCCAGCAGCCGGGCGGGGCTAGCGGGGGCTGATACGCAGTATTTT.

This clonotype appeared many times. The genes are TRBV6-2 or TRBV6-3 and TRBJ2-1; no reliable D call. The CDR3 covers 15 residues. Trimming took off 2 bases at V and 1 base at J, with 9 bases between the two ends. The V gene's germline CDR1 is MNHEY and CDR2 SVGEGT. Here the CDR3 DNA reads TGTGCCAGCAGTTACGCGGACCGATCCTACAATGAGCAGTTCTTC. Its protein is CASSYADRSYNEQFF.

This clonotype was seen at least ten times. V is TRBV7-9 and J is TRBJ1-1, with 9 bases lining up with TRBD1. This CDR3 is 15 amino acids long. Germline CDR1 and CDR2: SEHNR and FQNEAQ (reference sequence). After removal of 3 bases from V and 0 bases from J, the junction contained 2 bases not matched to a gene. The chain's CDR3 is CASSLGQGLNTEAFF. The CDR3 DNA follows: TGTGCCAGCAGCTTGGGACAGGGTTTGAACACTGAAGCTTTCTTT.

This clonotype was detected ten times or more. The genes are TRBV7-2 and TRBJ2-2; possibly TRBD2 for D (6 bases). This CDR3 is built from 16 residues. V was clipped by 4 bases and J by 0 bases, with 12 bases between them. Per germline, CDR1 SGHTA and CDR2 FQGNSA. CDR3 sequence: CASSSLGGPNTGELFF. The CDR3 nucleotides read TGTGCCAGCAGCTCCCTCGGGGGACCGAACACCGGGGAGCTGTTTTTT.

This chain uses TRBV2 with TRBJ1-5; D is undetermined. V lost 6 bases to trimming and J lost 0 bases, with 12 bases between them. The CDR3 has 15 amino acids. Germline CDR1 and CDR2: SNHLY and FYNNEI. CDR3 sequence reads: CASSILLPSNQPQHF. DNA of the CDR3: TGTGCCAGCAGCATTCTATTACCTAGCAATCAGCCCCAGCATTTT.

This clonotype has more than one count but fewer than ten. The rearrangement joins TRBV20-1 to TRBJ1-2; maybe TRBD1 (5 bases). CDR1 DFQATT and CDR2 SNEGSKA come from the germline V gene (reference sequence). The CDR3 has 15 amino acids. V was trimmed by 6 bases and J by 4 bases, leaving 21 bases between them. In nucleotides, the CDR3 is TGCAGTGCGATTACAGGATTCACACTCCCCTATGGCTACACCTTC. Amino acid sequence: CSAITGFTLPYGYTF.

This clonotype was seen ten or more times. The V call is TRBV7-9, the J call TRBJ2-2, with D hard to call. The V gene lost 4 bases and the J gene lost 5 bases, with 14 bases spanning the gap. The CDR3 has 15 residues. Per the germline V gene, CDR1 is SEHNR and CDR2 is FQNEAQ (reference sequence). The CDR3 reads CASSSALDGTGELFF. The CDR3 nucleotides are TGTGCCAGCAGCTCTGCCTTGGACGGGACCGGGGAGCTGTTTTTT.

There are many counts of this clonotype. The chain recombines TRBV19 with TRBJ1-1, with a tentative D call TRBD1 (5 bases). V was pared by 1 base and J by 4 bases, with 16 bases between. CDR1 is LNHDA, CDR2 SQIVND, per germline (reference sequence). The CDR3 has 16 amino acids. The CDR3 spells CASSIVGVEVGTEAFF. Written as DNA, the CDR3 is TGTGCCAGTAGTATAGTAGGGGTTGAAGTGGGCACTGAAGCTTTCTTT.